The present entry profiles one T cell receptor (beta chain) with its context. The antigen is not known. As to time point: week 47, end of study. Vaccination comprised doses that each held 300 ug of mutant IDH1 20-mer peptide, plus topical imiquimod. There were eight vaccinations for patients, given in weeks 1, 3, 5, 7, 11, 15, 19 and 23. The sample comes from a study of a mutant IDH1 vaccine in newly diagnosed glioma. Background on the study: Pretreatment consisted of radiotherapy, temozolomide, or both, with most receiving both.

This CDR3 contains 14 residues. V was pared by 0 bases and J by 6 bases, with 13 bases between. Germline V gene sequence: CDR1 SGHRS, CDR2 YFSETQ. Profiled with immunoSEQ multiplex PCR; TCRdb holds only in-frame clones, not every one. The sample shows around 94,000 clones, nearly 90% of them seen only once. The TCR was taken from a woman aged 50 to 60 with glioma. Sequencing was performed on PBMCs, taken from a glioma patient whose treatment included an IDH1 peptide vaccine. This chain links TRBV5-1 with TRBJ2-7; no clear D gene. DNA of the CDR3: TGCGCCAGCAGCTTGGGGGGTACGGATCCCGAGCAGTACTTC. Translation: CASSLGGTDPEQYF.